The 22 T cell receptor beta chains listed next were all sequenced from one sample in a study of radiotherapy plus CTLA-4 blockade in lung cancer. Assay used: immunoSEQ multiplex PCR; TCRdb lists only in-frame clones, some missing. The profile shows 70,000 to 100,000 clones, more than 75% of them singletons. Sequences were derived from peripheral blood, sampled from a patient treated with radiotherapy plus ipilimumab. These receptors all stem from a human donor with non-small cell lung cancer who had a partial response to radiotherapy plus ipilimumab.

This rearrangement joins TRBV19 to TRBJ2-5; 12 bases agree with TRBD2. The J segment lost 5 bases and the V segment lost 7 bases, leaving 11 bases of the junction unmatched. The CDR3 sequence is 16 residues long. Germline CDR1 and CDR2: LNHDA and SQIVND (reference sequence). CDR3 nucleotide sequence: TGTGCCAGTACCGCACTAGCGGGAGGCCCTTGGGAGACCCAGTACTTC. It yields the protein CASTALAGGPWETQYF. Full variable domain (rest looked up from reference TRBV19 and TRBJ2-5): DGGITQSPKYLFRKEGQNVTLSCEQNLNHDAMYWYRQDPGQGLRLIYYSQIVNDFQKGDIAEGYSVSREKKESFPLTVTSAQKNPTAFYLCASTALAGGPWETQYFGPGTRLLVL.

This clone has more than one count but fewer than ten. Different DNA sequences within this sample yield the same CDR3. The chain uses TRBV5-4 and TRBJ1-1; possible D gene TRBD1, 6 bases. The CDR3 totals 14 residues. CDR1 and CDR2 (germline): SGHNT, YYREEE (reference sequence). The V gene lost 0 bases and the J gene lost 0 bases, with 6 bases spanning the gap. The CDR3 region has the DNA TGTGCCAGCAGCTTGGACAGGGTGAACACTGAAGCTTTCTTT. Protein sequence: CASSLDRVNTEAFF.

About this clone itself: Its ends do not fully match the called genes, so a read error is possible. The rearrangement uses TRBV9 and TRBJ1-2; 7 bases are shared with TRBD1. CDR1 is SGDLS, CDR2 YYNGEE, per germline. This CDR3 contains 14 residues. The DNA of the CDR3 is TGTGCCAGCAGTGTAGAGGGACAGTGGAACGGCTACACCTTC. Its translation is CASSVEGQWNGYTF.

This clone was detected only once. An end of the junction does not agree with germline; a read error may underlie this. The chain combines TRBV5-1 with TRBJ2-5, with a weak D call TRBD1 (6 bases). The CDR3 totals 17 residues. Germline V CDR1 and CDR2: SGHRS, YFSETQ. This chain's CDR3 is CVSSLAPSGESRETQYF. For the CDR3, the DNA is TGCGTCAGCAGCTTAGCACCCTCAGGGGAGAGTAGGGAGACCCAGTACTTC.

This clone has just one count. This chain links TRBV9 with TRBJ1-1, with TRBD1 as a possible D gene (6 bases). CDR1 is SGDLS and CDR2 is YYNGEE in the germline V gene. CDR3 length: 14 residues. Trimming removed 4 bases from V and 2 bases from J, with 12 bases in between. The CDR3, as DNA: TGTGCCAGCAGCTTCGGACAGATCAACACTGAAGCTTTCTTT. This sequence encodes CASSFGQINTEAFF. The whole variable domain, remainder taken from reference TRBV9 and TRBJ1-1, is DSGVTQTPKHLITATGQRVTLRCSPRSGDLSVYWYQQSLDQGLQFLIQYYNGEERAKGNILERFSAQQFPDLHSELNLSSLELGDSALYFCASSFGQINTEAFFGQGTRLTVV.

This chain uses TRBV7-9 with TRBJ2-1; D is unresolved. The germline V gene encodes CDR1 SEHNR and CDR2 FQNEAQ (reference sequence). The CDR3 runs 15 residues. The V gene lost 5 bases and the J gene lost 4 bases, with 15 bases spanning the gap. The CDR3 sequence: CASSPRQATYNEQFF. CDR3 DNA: TGTGCCAGCAGCCCCAGGCAGGCTACTTACAATGAGCAGTTCTTC.

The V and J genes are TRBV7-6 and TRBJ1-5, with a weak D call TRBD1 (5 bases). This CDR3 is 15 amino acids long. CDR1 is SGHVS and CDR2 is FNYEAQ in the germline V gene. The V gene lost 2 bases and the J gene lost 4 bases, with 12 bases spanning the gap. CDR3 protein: CASSLSQGRNQPQHF. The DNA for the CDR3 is TGTGCCAGCAGCTTAAGCCAGGGAAGAAATCAGCCCCAGCATTTT.

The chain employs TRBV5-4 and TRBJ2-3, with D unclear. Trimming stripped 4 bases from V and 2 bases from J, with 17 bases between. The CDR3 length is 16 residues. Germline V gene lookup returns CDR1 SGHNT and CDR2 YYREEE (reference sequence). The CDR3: CASSPPPGQNTDTQYF. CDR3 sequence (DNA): TGTGCCAGCAGCCCCCCTCCGGGTCAAAACACAGATACGCAGTATTTT. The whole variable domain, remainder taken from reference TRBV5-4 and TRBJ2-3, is ETGVTQSPTHLIKTRGQQVTLRCSSQSGHNTVSWYQQALGQGPQFIFQYYREEENGRGNFPPRFSGLQFPNYSSELNVNALELDDSALYLCASSPPPGQNTDTQYFGPGTRLTVL.

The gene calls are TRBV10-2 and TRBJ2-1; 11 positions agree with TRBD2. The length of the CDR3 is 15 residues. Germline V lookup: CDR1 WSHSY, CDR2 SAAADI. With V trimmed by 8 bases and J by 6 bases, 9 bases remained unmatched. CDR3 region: CASLGPGLAANEQFF. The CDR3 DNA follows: TGCGCCAGCCTTGGGCCGGGACTAGCGGCCAATGAGCAGTTCTTC.

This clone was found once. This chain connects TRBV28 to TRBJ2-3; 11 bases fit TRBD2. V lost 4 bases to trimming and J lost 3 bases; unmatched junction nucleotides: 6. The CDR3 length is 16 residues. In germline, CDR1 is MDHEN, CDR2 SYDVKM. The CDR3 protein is CASSSLAGGVTDTQYF. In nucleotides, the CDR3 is TGTGCCAGCAGTTCGTTAGCGGGAGGGGTAACAGATACGCAGTATTTT.

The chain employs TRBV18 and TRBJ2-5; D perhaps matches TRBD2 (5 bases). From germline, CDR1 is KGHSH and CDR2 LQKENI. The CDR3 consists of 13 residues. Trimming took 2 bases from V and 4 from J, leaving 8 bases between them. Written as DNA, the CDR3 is TGTGCCAGCTCACCAGGCCGGGGAGAGACCCAGTACTTC. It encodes CASSPGRGETQYF.

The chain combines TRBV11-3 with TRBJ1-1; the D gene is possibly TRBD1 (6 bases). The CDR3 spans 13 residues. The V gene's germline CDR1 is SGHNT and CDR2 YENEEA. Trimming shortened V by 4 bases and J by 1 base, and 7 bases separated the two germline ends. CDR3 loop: CASSWTANTEAFF. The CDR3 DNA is TGTGCCAGCAGCTGGACAGCGAACACTGAAGCTTTCTTT. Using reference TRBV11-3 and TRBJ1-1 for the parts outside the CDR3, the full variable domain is EAGVVQSPRYKIIEKKQPVAFWCNPISGHNTLYWYLQNLGQGPELLIRYENEEAVDDSQLPKDRFSAERLKGVDSTLKIQPAELGDSAVYLCASSWTANTEAFFGQGTRLTVV.

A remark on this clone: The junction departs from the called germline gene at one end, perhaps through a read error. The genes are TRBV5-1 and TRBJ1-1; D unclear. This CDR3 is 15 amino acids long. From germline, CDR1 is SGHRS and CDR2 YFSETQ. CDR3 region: CVSSLDGDLNTEAFF. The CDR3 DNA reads TGCGTCAGCAGCTTGGATGGAGACCTGAACACTGAAGCTTTCTTT.

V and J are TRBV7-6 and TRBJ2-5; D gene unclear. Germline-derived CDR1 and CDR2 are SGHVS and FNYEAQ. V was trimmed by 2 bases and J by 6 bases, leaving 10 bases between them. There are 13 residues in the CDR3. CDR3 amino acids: CASSLHTRKTQYF. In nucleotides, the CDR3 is TGTGCCAGCAGCTTACACACAAGAAAGACCCAGTACTTC.

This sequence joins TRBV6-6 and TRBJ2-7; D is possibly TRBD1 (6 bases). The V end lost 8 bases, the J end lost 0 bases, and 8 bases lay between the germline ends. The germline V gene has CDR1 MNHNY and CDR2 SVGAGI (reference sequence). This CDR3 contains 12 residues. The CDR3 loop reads CASGGSSYEQYF. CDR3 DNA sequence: TGTGCCAGCGGGGGCAGCTCCTACGAGCAGTACTTC.

CDR3 sequence (DNA): TGTGCCAGCAGCCCTAGCGGGAGGGGCCAAGAGACCCAGTACTTC. Amino acid sequence: CASSPSGRGQETQYF. The chain has TRBV28 and TRBJ2-5, with TRBD2 matching 12 bases. Germline V gene data show CDR1 as MDHEN and CDR2 as SYDVKM. CDR3 size: 15 residues. J lost 1 base, V lost 6 bases, and 3 bases had no gene match.

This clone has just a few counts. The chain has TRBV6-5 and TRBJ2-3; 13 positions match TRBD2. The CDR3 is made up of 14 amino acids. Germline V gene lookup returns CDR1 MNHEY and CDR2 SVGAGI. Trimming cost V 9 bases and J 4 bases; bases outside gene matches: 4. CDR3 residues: CARRGLAGSDTQYF. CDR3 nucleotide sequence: TGTGCCAGAAGGGGACTAGCGGGGTCAGATACGCAGTATTTT.

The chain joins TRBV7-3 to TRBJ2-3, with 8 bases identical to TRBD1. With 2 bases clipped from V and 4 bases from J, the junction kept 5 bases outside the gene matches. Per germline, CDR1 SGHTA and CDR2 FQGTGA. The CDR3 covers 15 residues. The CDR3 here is CASSLGGQVADTQYF. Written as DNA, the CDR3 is TGTGCCAGCAGCTTAGGGGGACAGGTGGCAGATACGCAGTATTTT.

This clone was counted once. The DNA for the CDR3 is TGTGCCAGCAGTCTAGGGGGGGCAGGGAAGAACACTGAAGCTTTCTTT. Its translation is CASSLGGAGKNTEAFF. The chain links TRBV28 to TRBJ1-1, with a tentative D call TRBD1 (6 bases). V lost 5 bases to trimming and J lost 1 base, with 17 bases between them. This CDR3 region has 16 residues. Germline V gives CDR1 MDHEN, CDR2 SYDVKM.

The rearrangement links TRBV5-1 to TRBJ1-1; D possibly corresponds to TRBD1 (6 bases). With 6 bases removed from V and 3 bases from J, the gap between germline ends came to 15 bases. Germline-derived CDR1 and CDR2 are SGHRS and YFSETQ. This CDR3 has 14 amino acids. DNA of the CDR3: TGCGCCAGCACCGTTGGGGGGGCGGACACTGAAGCTTTCTTT. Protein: CASTVGGADTEAFF.

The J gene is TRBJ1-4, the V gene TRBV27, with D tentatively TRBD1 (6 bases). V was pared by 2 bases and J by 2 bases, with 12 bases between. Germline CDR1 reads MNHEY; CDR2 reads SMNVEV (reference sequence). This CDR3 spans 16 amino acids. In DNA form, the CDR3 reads TGTGCCAGCAGTTTAGCTGTGGGGGCCACTAATGAAAAACTGTTTTTT. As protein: CASSLAVGATNEKLFF.

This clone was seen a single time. The CDR3 DNA reads TGCGCCAGCAGTTCGACTAGCGGAGGCGAGCAGTACTTC. As protein: CASSSTSGGEQYF. The chain couples TRBV10-1 to TRBJ2-7; 9 bases map to TRBD2. CDR1 and CDR2 from the germline V gene are WNHNN and SYGVQD (reference sequence). The CDR3 is made up of 13 amino acids. The J segment lost 6 bases and the V segment lost 5 bases, leaving 5 bases of the junction unmatched.